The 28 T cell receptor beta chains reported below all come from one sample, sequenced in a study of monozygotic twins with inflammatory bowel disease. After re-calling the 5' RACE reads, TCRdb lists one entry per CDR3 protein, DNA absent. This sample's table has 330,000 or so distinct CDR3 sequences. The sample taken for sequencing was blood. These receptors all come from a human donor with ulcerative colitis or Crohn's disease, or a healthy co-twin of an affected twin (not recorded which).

The CDR3 sequence is CASSATGVPNQPQHF. The chain joins TRBV12-3 or TRBV12-4 to TRBJ1-5; the D call from TCRdb, TRBD1, cannot be confirmed without DNA. CDR3 length equals 15 residues.

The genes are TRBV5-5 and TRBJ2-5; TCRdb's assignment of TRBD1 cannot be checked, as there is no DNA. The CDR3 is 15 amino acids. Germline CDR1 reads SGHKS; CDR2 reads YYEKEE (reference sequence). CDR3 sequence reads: CASISRQGPGETQYF.

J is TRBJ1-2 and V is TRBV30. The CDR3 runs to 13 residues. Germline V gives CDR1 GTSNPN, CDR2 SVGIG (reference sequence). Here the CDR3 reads CAWSVGSSYGYTF.

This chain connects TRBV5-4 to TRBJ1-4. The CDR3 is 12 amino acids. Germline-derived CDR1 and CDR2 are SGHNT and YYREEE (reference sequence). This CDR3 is CASSSRDSPLFF.

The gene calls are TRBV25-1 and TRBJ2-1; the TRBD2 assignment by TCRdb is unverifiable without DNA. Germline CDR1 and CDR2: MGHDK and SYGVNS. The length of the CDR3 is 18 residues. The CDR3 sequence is CASRLTSGGPLTYNEQFF.

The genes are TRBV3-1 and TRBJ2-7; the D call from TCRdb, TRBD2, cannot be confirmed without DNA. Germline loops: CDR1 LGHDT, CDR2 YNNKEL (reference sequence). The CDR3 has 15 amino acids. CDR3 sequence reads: CASSQTSGRLYEQYF.

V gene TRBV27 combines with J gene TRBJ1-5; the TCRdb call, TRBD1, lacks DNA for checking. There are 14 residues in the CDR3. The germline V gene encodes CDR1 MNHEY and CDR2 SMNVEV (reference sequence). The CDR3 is CASSQGQDNQPQHF.

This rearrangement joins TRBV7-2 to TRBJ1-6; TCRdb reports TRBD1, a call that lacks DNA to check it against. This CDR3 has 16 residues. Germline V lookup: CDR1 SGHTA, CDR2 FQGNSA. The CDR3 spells CASSLAGTVLNSPLHF.

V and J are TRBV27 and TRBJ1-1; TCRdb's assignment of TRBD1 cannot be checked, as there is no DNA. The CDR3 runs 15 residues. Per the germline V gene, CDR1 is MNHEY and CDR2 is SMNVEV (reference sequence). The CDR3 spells CASSRRGLGNTEAFF.

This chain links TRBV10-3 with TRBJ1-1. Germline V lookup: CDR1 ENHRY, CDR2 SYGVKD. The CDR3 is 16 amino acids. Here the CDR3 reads CATSRGGIGQGTEAFF.

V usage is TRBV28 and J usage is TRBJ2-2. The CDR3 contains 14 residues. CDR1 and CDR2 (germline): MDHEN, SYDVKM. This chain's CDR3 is CASSFPQHTGELFF.

The CDR3 here is CASSLTAGPGNEQFF. This sequence joins TRBV4-3 and TRBJ2-1; TCRdb's assignment of TRBD1 cannot be checked, as there is no DNA. The CDR3 consists of 15 residues. CDR1 LGHNA and CDR2 YSLEER come from the germline V gene.

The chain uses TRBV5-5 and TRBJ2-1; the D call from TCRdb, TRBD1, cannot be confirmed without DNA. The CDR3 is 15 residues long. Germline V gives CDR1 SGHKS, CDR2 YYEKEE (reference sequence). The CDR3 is CASTPHRTGDNEQFF.

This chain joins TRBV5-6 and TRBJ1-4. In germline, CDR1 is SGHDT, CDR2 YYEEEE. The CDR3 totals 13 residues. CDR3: CASSQEEDEKLFF. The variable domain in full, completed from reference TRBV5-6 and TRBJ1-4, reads DAGVTQSPTHLIKTRGQQVTLRCSPKSGHDTVSWYQQALGQGPQFIFQYYEEEERQRGNFPDRFSGHQFPNYSSELNVNALLLGDSALYLCASSQEEDEKLFFGSGTQLSVL.

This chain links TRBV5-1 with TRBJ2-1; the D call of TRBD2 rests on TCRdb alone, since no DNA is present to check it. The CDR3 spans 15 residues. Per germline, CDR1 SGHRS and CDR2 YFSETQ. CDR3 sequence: CASSPEREGYNEQFF.

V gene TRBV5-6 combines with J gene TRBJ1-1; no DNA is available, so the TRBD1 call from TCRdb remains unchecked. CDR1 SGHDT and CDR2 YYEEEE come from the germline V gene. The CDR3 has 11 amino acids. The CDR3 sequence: CASSGTGGVFF.

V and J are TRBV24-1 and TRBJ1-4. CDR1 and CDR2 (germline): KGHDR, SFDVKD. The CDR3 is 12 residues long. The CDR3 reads CATSDYGEKLFF.

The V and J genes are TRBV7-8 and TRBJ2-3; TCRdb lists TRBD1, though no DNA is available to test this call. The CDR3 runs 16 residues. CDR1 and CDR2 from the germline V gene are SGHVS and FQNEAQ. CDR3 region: CASSGRQGSRTDTQYF.

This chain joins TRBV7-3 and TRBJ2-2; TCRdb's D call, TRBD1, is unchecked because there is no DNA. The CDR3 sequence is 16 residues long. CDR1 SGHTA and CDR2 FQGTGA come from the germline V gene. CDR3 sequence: CASSLRETGNTGELFF.

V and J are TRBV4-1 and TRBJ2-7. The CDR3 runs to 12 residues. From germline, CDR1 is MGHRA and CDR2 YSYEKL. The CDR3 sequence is CASSEVSYEQYF.

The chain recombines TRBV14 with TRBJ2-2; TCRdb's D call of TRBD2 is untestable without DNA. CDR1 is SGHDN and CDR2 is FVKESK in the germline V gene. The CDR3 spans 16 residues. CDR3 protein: CASSHRRGRGTGELFF.

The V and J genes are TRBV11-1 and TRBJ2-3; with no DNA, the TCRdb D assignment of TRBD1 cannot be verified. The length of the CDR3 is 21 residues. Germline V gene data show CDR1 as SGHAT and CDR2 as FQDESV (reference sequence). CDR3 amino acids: CASSLGIRTETFGDSTDTQYF.

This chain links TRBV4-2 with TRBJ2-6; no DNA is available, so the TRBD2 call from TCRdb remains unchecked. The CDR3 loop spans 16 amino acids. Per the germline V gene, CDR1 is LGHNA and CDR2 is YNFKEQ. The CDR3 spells CASSRATRAGANVLTF.

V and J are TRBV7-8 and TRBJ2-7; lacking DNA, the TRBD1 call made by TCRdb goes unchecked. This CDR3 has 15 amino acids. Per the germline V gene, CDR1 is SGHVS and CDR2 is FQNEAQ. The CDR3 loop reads CASSSLDVYSYEQYF. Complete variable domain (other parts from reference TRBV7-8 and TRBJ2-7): GAGVSQSPRYKVAKRGQDVALRCDPISGHVSLFWYQQALGQGPEFLTYFQNEAQLDKSGLPSDRFFAERPEGSVSTLKIQRTQQEDSAVYLCASSSLDVYSYEQYFGPGTRLTVT.

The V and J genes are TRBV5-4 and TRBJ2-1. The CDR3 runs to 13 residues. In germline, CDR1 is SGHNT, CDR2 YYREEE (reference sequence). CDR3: CASSFRIGNEQFF.

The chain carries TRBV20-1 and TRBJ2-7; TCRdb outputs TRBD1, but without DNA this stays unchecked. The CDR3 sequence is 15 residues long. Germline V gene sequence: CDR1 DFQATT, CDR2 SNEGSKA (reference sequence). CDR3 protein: CSAWTGGLYSYEQYF.

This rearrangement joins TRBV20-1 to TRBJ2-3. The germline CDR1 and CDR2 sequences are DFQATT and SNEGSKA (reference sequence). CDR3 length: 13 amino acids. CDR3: CSARRTSRDTQYF.

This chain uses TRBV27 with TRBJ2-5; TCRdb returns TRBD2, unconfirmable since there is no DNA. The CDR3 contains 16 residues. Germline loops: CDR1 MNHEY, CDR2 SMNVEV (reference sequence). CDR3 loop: CASSPDTGTSQETQYF.